The 8 T cell receptor beta chains below were found in one sample sequenced in a study of CD8+ T cells in alopecia areata (dated by TCRdb to the late 2010s). What this sample's treatment or condition label stands for: oral pan-JAK inhibitor, 5-10 mg twice daily. Peripheral blood and lesional scalp punch biopsies were obtained from patients with alopecia areata. Libraries were prepared through the immunoSEQ multiplex PCR assay. For TCR sequencing, RNA was extracted from every sample and reverse transcribed into cDNA to serve as template. In its TCRdb copy, this immuneACCESS table keeps in-frame sequences only and misses some clones. Where compared with another copy, unresolved V genes explain less than half of these, and the others have no known cause. In this sample the table shows about 5,800 clones, about 64% of which occur a single time. The ten largest clones take up 8.5% to 10% of the sample.

Sequencing used skin, obtained at approximately week 30, from a patient treated with tofacitinib. These receptors all come from a human donor with alopecia areata.

The J gene is TRBJ2-1, the V gene TRBV11-2; D is unclear. The CDR3 is 13 residues long. V was shortened by 8 bases and J by 0 bases, with 8 bases between the two germline ends. CDR1 and CDR2 from the germline V gene are SGHAT and FQNNGV. CDR3 protein: CASRRSSYNEQFF. CDR3 DNA: TGTGCCAGCCGCCGGAGCTCCTACAATGAGCAGTTCTTC. The full variable domain, its missing parts supplied by reference TRBV11-2 and TRBJ2-1, is EAGVAQSPRYKIIEKRQSVAFWCNPISGHATLYWYQQILGQGPKLLIQFQNNGVVDDSQLPKDRFSAERLKGVDSTLKIQPAKLEDSAVYLCASRRSSYNEQFFGPGTRLTVL.

The chain has TRBV9 and TRBJ2-5, with D maybe TRBD2 (5 bases). This CDR3 has 15 residues. Germline lookup yields CDR1 SGDLS and CDR2 YYNGEE. The ends were cut back, 3 bases at V and 5 bases at J, with 17 bases in the middle. This chain's CDR3 is CASSEGVETRETQYF. CDR3 coding DNA: TGTGCCAGCAGCGAGGGAGTAGAGACTCGGGAGACCCAGTACTTC.

The chain uses TRBV6-1 and TRBJ1-2; tentatively, D is TRBD1 (5 bases). CDR3 length: 13 amino acids. Germline V gives CDR1 MNHNS, CDR2 SASEGT. Trimming cost V 1 base and J 7 bases, with 10 bases left between them. CDR3 DNA: TGTGCCAGCAGTGAAGGGTGGGGCTCTGGCTACACCTTC. Amino acids: CASSEGWGSGYTF.

V is TRBV7-2 and J is TRBJ1-4; D gene ambiguous. V was shortened by 2 bases and J by 7 bases, with 8 bases between the two germline ends. This CDR3 is 13 amino acids long. Germline V lookup: CDR1 SGHTA, CDR2 FQGNSA. The CDR3 is CASSLTAFEKLFF. For the CDR3, the DNA is TGTGCCAGCAGCTTAACGGCTTTTGAAAAACTGTTTTTT.

This clone was detected only a few times. V is TRBV7-9 and J is TRBJ2-7; D is perhaps TRBD1 (5 bases). Trimming pared 6 bases from V and 2 bases from J, leaving 11 bases between. The CDR3 has 13 amino acids. Germline CDR1 SEHNR, CDR2 FQNEAQ (reference sequence). Here the CDR3 reads CASSPDTAYEQYF. The CDR3 DNA sequence: TGTGCCAGCAGTCCGGACACAGCCTACGAGCAGTACTTC.

This clone has more than one count but fewer than ten. This chain connects TRBV6-6 to TRBJ1-5, with a tentative D call TRBD1 (5 bases). CDR3 length equals 16 residues. Germline V gene data show CDR1 as MNHNY and CDR2 as SVGAGI (reference sequence). The V end lost 6 bases, the J end lost 1 base, and 16 bases lay between the germline ends. Here the CDR3 reads CASRGETDWSNQPQHF. The CDR3 DNA follows: TGTGCCAGCAGAGGGGAGACAGATTGGAGCAATCAGCCCCAGCATTTT.

The genes are TRBV27 and TRBJ2-7; D assignment may be TRBD1 or TRBD2 (5 bases each). This CDR3 is 12 amino acids long. Germline V gene lookup returns CDR1 MNHEY and CDR2 SMNVEV (reference sequence). Trimming took off 9 bases at V and 0 bases at J, with 9 bases between the two ends. CDR3 DNA: TGTGCCAGTAAGGGGAGCTCCTACGAGCAGTACTTC. Protein product: CASKGSSYEQYF.

A few counts support this clone. J is TRBJ2-1 and V is TRBV2; D is unclear. Germline assignment: CDR1 SNHLY and CDR2 FYNNEI. This CDR3 region has 15 residues. Trimming took 1 base from V and 0 from J, leaving 7 bases between them. Here the CDR3 reads CASSEDISSYNEQFF. CDR3 nucleotide sequence: TGTGCCAGCAGTGAAGACATTAGCTCCTACAATGAGCAGTTCTTC. The variable domain in full, completed from reference TRBV2 and TRBJ2-1, reads EPEVTQTPSHQVTQMGQEVILRCVPISNHLYFYWYRQILGQKVEFLVSFYNNEISEKSEIFDDQFSVERPDGSNFTLKIRSTKLEDSAMYFCASSEDISSYNEQFFGPGTRLTVL.